The present T cell receptor (beta chain) was sequenced within a study of shared clonotypes between healthy human individuals. The overall study: Sampling drew on donors who were a couple of women and a few men aged 18 to 49. The study, taken as a whole, reports: Among the subsets, naive ones generally showed larger estimated richness than memory ones. Among non-shared clonotypes, generation probabilities were lower than among those shared by all four donors. The represented genetic and exposure-history diversity was limited by the small number of donors.

Trimming at V came to 4 bases and at J to 3 bases, leaving 5 bases not matched to a gene. The V gene's germline CDR1 is SGDLS and CDR2 YYNGEE. The CDR3 runs to 14 residues. Data came from immunoSEQ multiplex PCR; TCRdb stores just in-frame clones and leaves some out. The data contain some 2,100,000 clones, roughly 91% of them singletons. Naive CD8 isolation took CD45RO-negative cells positively selected for CCR7 and excluded terminally differentiated effector memory CD45RA+ cells. Notes on this clone: Its target is unknown.

V and J are TRBV9 and TRBJ2-7; TRBD1 aligns across 9 bases. This clonotype originated in a man between 18 and 29 years old in good health. Some clones in this sample may be carry-over from other donors' samples. The sequenced material came from naive CD8+ T cells from PBMCs. The CDR3 DNA reads as TGTGCCAGCAGCTTGGGGGACAGGGTCTACGAGCAGTACTTC. Translating gives CASSLGDRVYEQYF. Supplemented by reference TRBV9 and TRBJ2-7, the full variable domain reads DSGVTQTPKHLITATGQRVTLRCSPRSGDLSVYWYQQSLDQGLQFLIQYYNGEERAKGNILERFSAQQFPDLHSELNLSSLELGDSALYFCASSLGDRVYEQYFGPGTRLTVT.